This TCR beta chain was identified during a study of graft-versus-host responses after intestinal transplantation. The wider study: Recipients were all induced with anti-thymocyte globulin, then given tacrolimus and steroids for approximately 3 years.

Libraries were prepared by immunoSEQ multiplex PCR; TCRdb keeps only in-frame clonotypes and omits some of them. The sample includes approximately 49,000 clones, 89% of them seen just once. Points from the study as a whole: Maximum circulating GvH clone levels tracked with early post-transplant HvG decreases.

This clone was seen just once. What it binds is not known. This CDR3 contains 15 residues. The germline V gene has CDR1 KGHSH and CDR2 LQKENI. The germline V and J ends were trimmed by 2 bases and 4 bases, with 14 bases remaining between them. The chain couples TRBV18 to TRBJ1-2, with D perhaps matching TRBD1 (5 bases). This receptor was identified in a human donor who was the organ donor for an intestinal transplant. The material was unstimulated CD4+ T cells sorted from spleen or lymph node cells, obtained before transplant. The chain's CDR3 is CASSPEAQGGYGYTF. The CDR3 coding sequence is TGTGCCAGCTCACCAGAGGCGCAGGGTGGCTATGGCTACACCTTC.